This record concerns one T cell receptor beta chain sequence. This sample was taken from a study of OX40 agonist ivuxolimab in advanced cancers. In germline, CDR1 is SQVTM, CDR2 ANQGSEA. This CDR3 region has 13 residues. V dropped 7 bases and J dropped 3 bases, with 15 bases sitting between them. Produced via immunoSEQ multiplex PCR; TCRdb's table is partial and in-frame only. The sample contains 40,000 to 60,000 clones, around 81% of which appear only once. The origin of this receptor is an adult with an advanced solid tumor such as melanoma, head and neck, liver or kidney cancer. The sample in question was CD4+ or CD8+ T cells sorted from blood, obtained in a trial of the OX40 agonist ivuxolimab. The V and J genes are TRBV29-1 and TRBJ1-1; maybe TRBD1 (5 bases). CDR3 DNA: TGCAGCGCCCTGAGACAGTTGGACACTGAAGCTTTCTTT. It yields the protein CSALRQLDTEAFF.